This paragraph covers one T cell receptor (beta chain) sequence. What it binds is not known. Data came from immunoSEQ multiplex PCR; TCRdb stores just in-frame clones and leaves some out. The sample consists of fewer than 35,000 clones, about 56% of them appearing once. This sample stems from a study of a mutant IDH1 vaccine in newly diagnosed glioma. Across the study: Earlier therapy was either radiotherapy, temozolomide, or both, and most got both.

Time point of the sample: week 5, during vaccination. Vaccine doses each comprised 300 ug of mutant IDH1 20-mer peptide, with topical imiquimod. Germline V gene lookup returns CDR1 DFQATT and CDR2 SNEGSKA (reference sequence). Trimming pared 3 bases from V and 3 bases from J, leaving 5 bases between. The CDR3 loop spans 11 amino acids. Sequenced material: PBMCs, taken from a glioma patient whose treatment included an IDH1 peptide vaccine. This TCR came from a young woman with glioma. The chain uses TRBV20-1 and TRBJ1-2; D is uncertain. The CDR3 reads CSASGDYGYTF. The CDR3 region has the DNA TGCAGTGCTAGCGGGGACTATGGCTACACCTTC.